The sequence of this TCR beta chain was determined in a study of T-cell reconstitution after alpha-beta-depleted transplantation in children. Unmatched junction bases numbered 4, after V lost 2 bases and J lost 1 base. Germline CDR1 SGHRS, CDR2 YFSETQ. The CDR3 consists of 15 residues. Construction of the TCRbeta library involved unique molecular identifiers. From the PCR reads, TCRdb called clonotypes with MiXCR, one entry per CDR3 protein. The data contain 450,000 to 600,000 distinct CDR3 sequences, about 16% of them singletons. The V call is TRBV5-1, the J call TRBJ2-7; 9 nucleotides agree with TRBD1. The TCR originated in a human donor who donated a stem cell graft to a child with acute lymphoblastic leukemia. The input for sequencing was PBMCs from the stem cell graft donor, taken from the stem cell graft. The CDR3 here is CASSLQGAPSYEQYF. The DNA for the CDR3 is TGCGCCAGCAGCTTACAGGGGGCTCCGTCCTACGAGCAGTACTTC.